This T cell receptor (beta chain) was sequenced during a study of T cell responses to AZD1222 COVID-19 vaccine. Study findings and constraints: Vaccination with two AZD1222 doses was followed by a rise in Spike-specific TCR breadth and depth. Spike-wide vaccine-associated CD4 TCRs dominated at 160-218 and 743-854.

V lost 3 bases and J lost 1, with 9 bases in between. The CDR3 is 14 residues long. Germline V gene data show CDR1 as KGHSH and CDR2 as LQKENI. Here immunoSEQ multiplex PCR was the method, and the copy in TCRdb shows in-frame clones only, minus some. The profile shows over 120,000 clones, 80% to 90% of them singletons. In regard to this clone: Its specificity is unknown.

The material was peripheral blood, obtained on day 0 of AZD1222 vaccination. This TCR derives from an adult in good health. The chain employs TRBV18 and TRBJ1-1, with unresolved D. This CDR3 reads CASSPQAENTEAFF. DNA of the CDR3: TGTGCCAGCTCACCTCAGGCGGAGAACACTGAAGCTTTCTTT. The full variable domain, in which reference TRBV18 and TRBJ1-1 provide the parts outside the CDR3, is NAGVMQNPRHLVRRRGQEARLRCSPMKGHSHVYWYRQLPEEGLKFMVYLQKENIIDESGMPKERFSAEFPKEGPSILRIQQVVRGDSAAYFCASSPQAENTEAFFGQGTRLTVV.